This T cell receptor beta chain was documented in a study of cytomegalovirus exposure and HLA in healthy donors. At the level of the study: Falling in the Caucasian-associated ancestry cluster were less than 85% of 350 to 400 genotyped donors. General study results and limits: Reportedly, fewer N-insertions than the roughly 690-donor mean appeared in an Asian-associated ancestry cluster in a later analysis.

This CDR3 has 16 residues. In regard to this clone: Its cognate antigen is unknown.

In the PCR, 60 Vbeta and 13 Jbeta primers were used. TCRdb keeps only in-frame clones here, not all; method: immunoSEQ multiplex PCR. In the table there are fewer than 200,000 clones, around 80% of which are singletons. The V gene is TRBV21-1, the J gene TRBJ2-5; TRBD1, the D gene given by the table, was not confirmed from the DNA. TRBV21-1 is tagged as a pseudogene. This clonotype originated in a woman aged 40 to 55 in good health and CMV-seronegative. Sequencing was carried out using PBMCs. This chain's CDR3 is CASSKVNRTHQETQYF. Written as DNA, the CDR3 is TGTGCCAGCAGCAAAGTTAACAGGACCCACCAAGAGACCCAGTACTTC.